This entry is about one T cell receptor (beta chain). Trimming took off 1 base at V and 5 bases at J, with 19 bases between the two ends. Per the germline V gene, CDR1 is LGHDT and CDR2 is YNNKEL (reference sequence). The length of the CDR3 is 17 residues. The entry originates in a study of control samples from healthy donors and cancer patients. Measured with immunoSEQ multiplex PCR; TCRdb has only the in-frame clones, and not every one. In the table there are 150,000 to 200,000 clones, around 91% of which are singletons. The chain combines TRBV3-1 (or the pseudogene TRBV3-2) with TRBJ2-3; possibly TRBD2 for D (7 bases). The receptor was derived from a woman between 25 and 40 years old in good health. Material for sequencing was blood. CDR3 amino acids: CASSQGGRGPVVDTQYF. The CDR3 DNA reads TGTGCCAGCAGCCAAGGGGGGCGGGGGCCGGTGGTAGATACGCAGTATTTT.